A selection of T cell receptor beta chains follows, all from one sample in a study of shared clonotypes between healthy human individuals. Profiled with immunoSEQ multiplex PCR; TCRdb holds only in-frame clones, not every one. The sample records fewer than 700,000 clones, approximately 95% being singletons. The source material was naive CD8+ T cells sorted from blood. These receptors were taken from a woman aged 30 to 39 in good health. CDR3s include the opening cysteine and the closing phenylalanine or tryptophan. Fields, in order: clone size, J gene, D gene, V gene, CDR3 protein, CDR3 DNA. The D gene is left open where the match is weak. Clone size is shown for a subset of rows, as once, few, many or a class of expanded clone.

NA	TRBJ2-1	TRBD2	TRBV28	CASSPLAGGRYNEQFF	TGTGCCAGCAGTCCCCTAGCGGGAGGGCGCTACAATGAGCAGTTCTTC
NA	TRBJ2-1	TRBD2	TRBV11-2	CASSLGTSGGFYNEQFF	TGTGCCAGCAGCTTAGGGACTAGCGGGGGCTTCTACAATGAGCAGTTCTTC
NA	TRBJ2-7	NA	TRBV5-6	CASSLNPSSYEQYF	TGTGCCAGCAGCCTAAACCCGAGCTCCTACGAGCAGTACTTC
NA	TRBJ2-2	NA	TRBV11-3	CASSLVFGGQSNTGELFF	TGTGCCAGCAGCTTAGTGTTCGGGGGGCAGTCGAACACCGGGGAGCTGTTTTTT
NA	TRBJ2-1	TRBD2	TRBV5-6	CASSFPSGNEQFF	TGTGCCAGCAGCTTTCCTAGCGGCAATGAGCAGTTCTTC
NA	TRBJ2-7	TRBD1	TRBV5-6	CASSFAGTGHEQYF	TGTGCCAGCAGCTTTGCCGGGACAGGTCACGAGCAGTACTTC
NA	TRBJ2-7	NA	TRBV28	CASRGGWGPSSYEQYF	TGTGCCAGCAGAGGGGGATGGGGCCCAAGTTCCTACGAGCAGTACTTC
once	TRBJ1-2	NA	TRBV13	CASSLGRNYGYTF	TGTGCCAGCAGCTTAGGACGGAACTATGGCTACACCTTC
once	TRBJ2-7	TRBD1	TRBV28	CASSPSGTGFPYEQYF	TGTGCCAGCAGTCCCTCCGGGACAGGGTTCCCCTACGAGCAGTACTTC
NA	TRBJ2-1	NA	TRBV5-6	CASSLGAGNEQFF	TGTGCCAGCAGCTTGGGGGCGGGGAATGAGCAGTTCTTC
NA	TRBJ2-7	NA	TRBV28	CASSPSPTGSYEQYF	TGTGCCAGCAGTCCCTCCCCGACAGGCTCCTACGAGCAGTACTTC
NA	TRBJ2-7	NA	TRBV9	CASSVAGSDYEQYF	TGTGCCAGCAGCGTAGCGGGCAGCGATTACGAGCAGTACTTC
few	TRBJ1-1	NA	TRBV29-1	CSADGEAFF	TGCAGCGCCGACGGTGAAGCTTTCTTT